The sequence of this TCR beta chain was determined in a study of T cells in Graves' hyperthyroidism and ophthalmopathy. The investigators amplified TCR beta CDR3 regions from RNA transcripts. TCR CDR3 regions were first amplified by RT-PCR with HTBI primers. In TCRdb, the multiplex PCR reads were re-called with MiXCR into one record per CDR3 protein. This sample has approximately 610,000 distinct CDR3 sequences, with roughly 14% found just once. The V gene lost 0 bases and the J gene lost 3 bases, with 9 bases spanning the gap. Germline values: CDR1 LGHNA, CDR2 YNFKEQ. CDR3 length: 14 amino acids. This clonotype was counted at least ten times.

Sequencing input: blood. The V call is TRBV4-2, the J call TRBJ2-7, with D tentatively TRBD2 (5 bases). The TCR was taken from a woman aged 40 to 50 with Graves' ophthalmopathy. The CDR3 coding sequence is TGTGCCAGCAGCCAAGATCTAGGACTCTACGAGCAGTACTTC. Translated, it gives CASSQDLGLYEQYF.